One and the same sample provided the 13 T cell receptor beta chains below, sequenced in a study of T cells in Graves' hyperthyroidism and ophthalmopathy. Amplified regions were TCR beta CDR3 sequences from RNA transcripts. First-round RT-PCR targeting the TCR CDR3 was performed with the HTBI primer set. TCRdb itself ran the multiplex PCR reads through MiXCR, one entry per CDR3 protein. Of about 700,000 distinct CDR3 sequences in the sample, roughly 45% were seen once. The sequenced material came from peripheral blood or thyroid tissue (not recorded which). The receptors derive from an adult man with Graves' disease, either hyperthyroidism or ophthalmopathy (not recorded which).

This clonotype was detected many times. This chain links TRBV9 with TRBJ1-6; 8 bases are shared with TRBD1. CDR3 size: 17 residues. The junction had 11 bases not matched to a gene; V was cut back by 2 bases and J by 7 bases. The germline V gene has CDR1 SGDLS and CDR2 YYNGEE. The CDR3 DNA reads TGTGCCAGCAGCGTGGGCGGAGGGACAGGCGCCAATTCACCCCTCCACTTT. It encodes CASSVGGGTGANSPLHF.

The chain recombines TRBV7-9 with TRBJ1-2, with TRBD1 matching 11 bases. Germline V lookup: CDR1 SEHNR, CDR2 FQNEAQ (reference sequence). V trimming: 9 bases; J trimming: 6 bases; junction bases outside the gene matches: 9. The CDR3 is made up of 14 amino acids. The chain's CDR3 is CASSLDRGQHGYTF. CDR3 bases: TGTGCCAGTAGCCTGGACAGGGGGCAACATGGCTACACCTTC. The full variable domain, rest sourced from reference TRBV7-9 and TRBJ1-2, is DTGVSQNPRHKITKRGQNVTFRCDPISEHNRLYWYRQTLGQGPEFLTYFQNEAQLEKSRLLSDRFSAERPKGSFSTLEIQRTEQGDSAMYLCASSLDRGQHGYTFGSGTRLTVV.

A note on this clonotype: A single base separates this from a much larger clone, so it may be a read error. This chain links TRBV9 with TRBJ1-6; D gene unclear. The germline V gene encodes CDR1 SGDLS and CDR2 YYNGEE. With 0 bases removed from V and 8 bases from J, the gap between germline ends came to 9 bases. This CDR3 comprises 14 residues. The chain's CDR3 is CASSVDRADSPLHF. CDR3 bases: TGTGCCAGCAGCGTAGACCGTGCAGATTCACCCCTCCACTTT.

In its sample, this clonotype was seen a few times. The V and J genes are TRBV7-9 and TRBJ1-1, with unresolved D. Germline V gives CDR1 SEHNR, CDR2 FQNEAQ (reference sequence). Between the trimmed V and J ends, which lost 2 bases and 0 bases, there was a span of 16 bases. This CDR3 comprises 17 residues. CDR3 protein: CASSLTGLQTLNTEAFF. Written as DNA, the CDR3 is TGTGCCAGCAGCTTAACTGGATTACAGACCTTGAACACTGAAGCTTTCTTT. Full variable domain (rest looked up from reference TRBV7-9 and TRBJ1-1): DTGVSQNPRHKITKRGQNVTFRCDPISEHNRLYWYRQTLGQGPEFLTYFQNEAQLEKSRLLSDRFSAERPKGSFSTLEIQRTEQGDSAMYLCASSLTGLQTLNTEAFFGQGTRLTVV.

V is TRBV29-1 and J is TRBJ2-3; 9 nucleotides agree with TRBD1. V gave up 3 bases and J gave up 9 bases; unmatched junction bases: 1. CDR1 is SQVTM, CDR2 ANQGSEA, per germline. This CDR3 is 11 amino acids long. The CDR3 loop is CSVEGQGTQYF. CDR3 bases: TGCAGCGTTGAGGGACAGGGCACGCAGTATTTT.

The chain employs TRBV19 and TRBJ1-3; D unresolved. The germline V and J ends were trimmed by 4 bases and 3 bases, with 10 bases remaining between them. The germline V gene encodes CDR1 LNHDA and CDR2 SQIVND (reference sequence). The CDR3 loop spans 14 amino acids. The CDR3 region is CASSTRSVGNTIYF. CDR3 coding DNA: TGTGCCAGTAGTACACGGTCTGTTGGAAACACCATATATTTT.

Details on this clonotype: A single base separates this from a much larger clone, so it may be a read error. The rearrangement links TRBV25-1 to TRBJ1-1; no firm D call. The germline gives CDR1 MGHDK, CDR2 SYGVNS. The CDR3 is made up of 13 amino acids. The CDR3 loop reads CASTRAPGTVAFF. The DNA of the CDR3 is TGTGCCAGCACCCGAGCACCCGGCACTGTAGCTTTCTTT.

This clonotype has just a few counts. The chain has TRBV7-9 and TRBJ2-7; 8 bases align to TRBD2. The CDR3 runs 15 residues. In germline, CDR1 is SEHNR, CDR2 FQNEAQ (reference sequence). V trimming: 5 bases; J trimming: 4 bases; junction bases outside the gene matches: 10. The CDR3 loop is CASSPGGGSLYEQYF. CDR3 DNA: TGTGCCAGCAGCCCCGGGGGGGGTTCCTTGTACGAGCAGTACTTC.

This clonotype was observed a handful of times. J is TRBJ2-7 and V is TRBV2; D gene ambiguous. This CDR3 spans 12 amino acids. The germline V and J ends were trimmed by 1 base and 6 bases, with 7 bases remaining between them. Germline assignment: CDR1 SNHLY and CDR2 FYNNEI. The CDR3 here is CASSEDRSEQYF. CDR3 in DNA: TGTGCCAGCAGTGAAGATAGAAGCGAGCAGTACTTC.

This chain joins TRBV25-1 and TRBJ2-7; 8 nucleotides match TRBD2. The CDR3 sequence is 16 residues long. The V gene end was trimmed by 4 bases and the J gene end by 5 bases; junction bases not matched to a gene: 13. Germline CDR1 reads MGHDK; CDR2 reads SYGVNS. The CDR3 nucleotides are TGTGCCAGCAGTGCACCCCAAGCGGGAGAAATCGACGAGCAGTACTTC. Its translation is CASSAPQAGEIDEQYF.

This clonotype was picked up a small number of times. The rearrangement uses TRBV20-1 and TRBJ2-7, with 8 bases that match TRBD2. Germline V gives CDR1 DFQATT, CDR2 SNEGSKA (reference sequence). The CDR3 consists of 14 residues. V dropped 6 bases and J dropped 0; count of bases not matched to a gene: 7. The CDR3 region is CSAGGAASSYEQYF. CDR3 nucleotides: TGCAGTGCCGGGGGGGCAGCCAGCTCCTACGAGCAGTACTTC.

The chain joins TRBV7-9 to TRBJ1-4; no clear D gene. Trimming took 6 bases from V and 4 from J, leaving 12 bases between them. Germline V gene data show CDR1 as SEHNR and CDR2 as FQNEAQ (reference sequence). The CDR3 is made up of 14 amino acids. The CDR3 spells CASSSRRDNEKLFF. The CDR3 DNA follows: TGTGCCAGCAGTTCTCGCAGAGATAATGAAAAACTGTTTTTT.

V and J are TRBV2 and TRBJ2-7, with TRBD2 as a possible D gene (7 bases). The germline gives CDR1 SNHLY, CDR2 FYNNEI. V lost 7 bases, J lost 4 bases, and 17 bases lay in between. This CDR3 spans 14 amino acids. The CDR3 reads CASKKGGGSYEQYF. CDR3 bases: TGTGCCAGCAAGAAGGGGGGGGGTTCGTACGAGCAGTACTTC. Drawing the rest from reference TRBV2 and TRBJ2-7, the complete variable domain is EPEVTQTPSHQVTQMGQEVILRCVPISNHLYFYWYRQILGQKVEFLVSFYNNEISEKSEIFDDQFSVERPDGSNFTLKIRSTKLEDSAMYFCASKKGGGSYEQYFGPGTRLTVT.